Presented here are 23 T cell receptor beta chains from one specimen sequenced in a study of siplizumab effects on memory and regulatory T cells. Profiling relied on immunoSEQ multiplex PCR, and the TCRdb table lists in-frame clones only, not all of them. The sample gives some 100,000 clones, more than 90% of which show up once; roughly 2.8% is in the top ten. The material sequenced was CD4+ T cells sorted from blood. The receptors were sampled from a human donor in good health. Some clones in this sample may be carry-over from other donors' samples.

The V call is TRBV25-1, the J call TRBJ1-3; weak D call: TRBD1 (6 bases). This CDR3 has 15 amino acids. The germline V gene has CDR1 MGHDK and CDR2 SYGVNS. Trimming shortened V by 8 bases and J by 0 bases, and 14 bases separated the two germline ends. The CDR3 sequence: CASQRRQDSGNTIYF. As DNA, the CDR3 is TGTGCCAGCCAGCGCAGACAGGACTCTGGAAACACCATATATTTT.

The gene calls are TRBV6-1 and TRBJ2-2; TRBD2 matches 9 bases. The CDR3 runs 19 residues. V lost 4 bases and J lost 1; bases outside the gene matches: 13. Germline V gene sequence: CDR1 MNHNS, CDR2 SASEGT. The chain's CDR3 is CASSALGTSRFGNTGELFF. CDR3 nucleotides: TGTGCCAGCAGTGCCCTTGGGACTAGCAGATTTGGGAACACCGGGGAGCTGTTTTTT.

V and J are TRBV5-6 and TRBJ1-2; 9 bases align to TRBD1. J lost 5 bases, V lost 2 bases, and 7 bases had no gene match. The CDR3 extends over 15 amino acids. Germline values: CDR1 SGHDT, CDR2 YYEEEE. Here the CDR3 reads CASSFRQGVRYGYTF. CDR3 bases: TGTGCCAGCAGCTTCCGACAGGGGGTTCGGTATGGCTACACCTTC.

The chain employs TRBV5-1 and TRBJ2-3; 11 bases map to TRBD2. The CDR3 contains 19 residues. The V segment lost 4 bases and the J segment 6 bases; nucleotides outside the gene matches: 19. CDR1 is SGHRS and CDR2 is YFSETQ in the germline V gene. This CDR3 reads CASSSGTSGLYSGADTQYF. The CDR3 nucleotides are TGCGCCAGCAGCAGCGGGACTAGCGGCCTTTACAGCGGGGCCGATACGCAGTATTTT.

The chain has TRBV15 and TRBJ2-1, with 12 bases matching TRBD2. This CDR3 comprises 15 residues. The germline V gene has CDR1 LNHNV and CDR2 YYDKDF (reference sequence). Trimming took 4 bases from V and 8 from J; bases not matched to a gene: 6. The CDR3: CATSNPGLAGDEQFF. The CDR3 DNA reads TGTGCCACCAGCAACCCGGGACTAGCGGGCGATGAGCAGTTCTTC.

The gene calls are TRBV19 and TRBJ2-2; TRBD1 is a possible D gene (6 bases). CDR3 length equals 15 residues. CDR1 and CDR2 (germline): LNHDA, SQIVND (reference sequence). Trimming took 6 bases from V and 4 from J, leaving 15 bases between them. The CDR3 DNA is TGTGCCAGTAGGGAGGACAGCCGGGGCACCGGGGAGCTGTTTTTT. As protein: CASREDSRGTGELFF.

The V gene is TRBV18, the J gene TRBJ2-7, with a tentative D call TRBD1 (6 bases). Trimming shortened V by 3 bases and J by 4 bases, and 13 bases separated the two germline ends. The CDR3 totals 14 residues. Germline lookup yields CDR1 KGHSH and CDR2 LQKENI. Here the CDR3 DNA reads TGTGCCAGCTCACCCAGACAGGAATCTTACGAGCAGTACTTC. Residues: CASSPRQESYEQYF.

The chain employs TRBV27 and TRBJ2-1; a possible D gene is TRBD1 (6 bases). The V and J ends lost 3 bases and 8 bases respectively, with 11 bases between them. The CDR3 has 13 residues. Looked up from germline, CDR1 is MNHEY and CDR2 is SMNVEV (reference sequence). CDR3 nucleotide sequence: TGTGCCAGCAGTTTGCAGGGGACCCATGAGCAGTTCTTC. Its translation: CASSLQGTHEQFF.

This rearrangement joins TRBV29-1 to TRBJ2-1, with D perhaps matching TRBD1 (5 bases). V was pared by 4 bases and J by 6 bases, with 16 bases between. Germline CDR1 and CDR2: SQVTM and ANQGSEA. The CDR3 runs to 14 residues. The CDR3 loop reads CSVGLQGNVNEQFF. Written as DNA, the CDR3 is TGCAGCGTTGGTCTCCAGGGAAATGTCAATGAGCAGTTCTTC.

J is TRBJ1-1 and V is TRBV29-1, with TRBD1 matching over 10 bases. The CDR3 consists of 13 residues. Germline-derived CDR1 and CDR2 are SQVTM and ANQGSEA. Trimming cost V 6 bases and J 9 bases; bases outside gene matches: 10. CDR3 amino acids: CSVTHGQGEQAFF. The CDR3, as DNA: TGCAGCGTCACACACGGACAGGGGGAACAAGCTTTCTTT.

The chain has TRBV2 and TRBJ2-7; no definite D call. CDR1 SNHLY and CDR2 FYNNEI come from the germline V gene. Trimming removed 10 bases at V and 6 bases at J, with 19 bases between. The CDR3 covers 13 residues. This CDR3 reads CATDMGMGFEQYF. In nucleotides, the CDR3 is TGTGCCACAGACATGGGGATGGGGTTCGAGCAGTACTTC. Variable domain in full (rest from reference TRBV2 and TRBJ2-7): EPEVTQTPSHQVTQMGQEVILRCVPISNHLYFYWYRQILGQKVEFLVSFYNNEISEKSEIFDDQFSVERPDGSNFTLKIRSTKLEDSAMYFCATDMGMGFEQYFGPGTRLTVT.

This chain joins TRBV20-1 and TRBJ1-1; no clear D. CDR3 length: 10 residues. Germline V gives CDR1 DFQATT, CDR2 SNEGSKA (reference sequence). The CDR3 nucleotides are TGCAGCTTCCGGGATACTGAAGCTTTCTTT. Protein sequence: CSFRDTEAFF.

This chain connects TRBV15 to TRBJ2-3, with TRBD2 matching 10 bases. V shed 5 bases, J shed 2 bases, and the junction held 7 bases outside the gene matches. CDR1 is LNHNV and CDR2 is YYDKDF in the germline V gene (reference sequence). The CDR3 consists of 16 residues. CDR3 region: CATSQAGLANTDTQYF. The CDR3 bases are TGTGCCACCAGCCAAGCGGGACTAGCGAACACAGATACGCAGTATTTT.

The chain uses TRBV5-4 and TRBJ2-3; D is unclear. This CDR3 has 12 residues. The V and J ends lost 1 base and 5 bases respectively, with 5 bases between them. Germline-derived CDR1 and CDR2 are SGHNT and YYREEE (reference sequence). The CDR3 nucleotides are TGTGCCAGCAGCTTGTCCTTAGATACGCAGTATTTT. Translation gives CASSLSLDTQYF.

The rearrangement uses TRBV27 and TRBJ2-7; 14 bases agree with TRBD2. CDR1 and CDR2 from the germline V gene are MNHEY and SMNVEV (reference sequence). The V gene end was trimmed by 4 bases and the J gene end by 4 bases; junction bases not matched to a gene: 12. This CDR3 region has 18 residues. The CDR3 DNA follows: TGTGCCAGCAGTTCAGGACTAGCGGGAGGCGGGGCCCGGTACGAGCAGTACTTC. Residues: CASSSGLAGGGARYEQYF.

The chain employs TRBV19 and TRBJ2-1; 13 bases map to TRBD2. Germline values: CDR1 LNHDA, CDR2 SQIVND (reference sequence). The CDR3 sequence is 16 residues long. Losses at the gene ends were 4 bases for V and 7 bases for J; bases not matched to a gene: 7. The CDR3 loop reads CASSRLAGGLGNEQFF. CDR3 DNA: TGTGCCAGTAGTAGACTAGCGGGAGGCCTCGGGAATGAGCAGTTCTTC.

The genes are TRBV5-1 and TRBJ2-3; D not resolved. The CDR3 totals 14 residues. The V end lost 4 bases, the J end lost 4 bases, and 13 bases lay between the germline ends. Germline assignment: CDR1 SGHRS and CDR2 YFSETQ. The CDR3 protein is CASSPPLRPDTQYF. CDR3 DNA: TGCGCCAGCAGCCCCCCTCTTCGGCCAGATACGCAGTATTTT.

The chain employs TRBV18 and TRBJ2-5; D is undetermined. In germline, CDR1 is KGHSH, CDR2 LQKENI. This CDR3 spans 12 amino acids. Between the trimmed V and J ends, which lost 2 bases and 3 bases, there was a span of 4 bases. The CDR3 nucleotides read TGTGCCAGCTCACCATACGAAGAGACCCAGTACTTC. This sequence encodes CASSPYEETQYF.

V is TRBV7-9 and J is TRBJ1-4; D remains unclear. The ends were cut back, 3 bases at V and 6 bases at J, with 11 bases in the middle. CDR1 is SEHNR, CDR2 FQNEAQ, per germline (reference sequence). The CDR3 contains 14 residues. CDR3 amino acids: CASSFNPRDEKLFF. In nucleotides, the CDR3 is TGTGCCAGCAGCTTTAACCCGAGGGATGAAAAACTGTTTTTT.

This rearrangement joins TRBV9 to TRBJ1-3; no reliable D call. The CDR3 loop spans 17 amino acids. V was clipped by 4 bases and J by 2 bases, with 19 bases between them. Germline V gene sequence: CDR1 SGDLS, CDR2 YYNGEE. CDR3: CASSPPSRLNAGNTIYF. In nucleotides, the CDR3 is TGTGCCAGCAGCCCTCCGTCTCGGCTAAACGCTGGAAACACCATATATTTT. The full variable domain, completed using reference TRBV9 and TRBJ1-3, is DSGVTQTPKHLITATGQRVTLRCSPRSGDLSVYWYQQSLDQGLQFLIQYYNGEERAKGNILERFSAQQFPDLHSELNLSSLELGDSALYFCASSPPSRLNAGNTIYFGEGSWLTVV.

V and J are TRBV7-2 and TRBJ2-7; 12 positions match TRBD2. In germline, CDR1 is SGHTA, CDR2 FQGNSA. The length of the CDR3 is 18 residues. V shed 4 bases, J shed 0 bases, and the junction held 10 bases outside the gene matches. The CDR3 loop is CASSSPGTSGSFSYEQYF. CDR3 in DNA: TGTGCCAGCAGCTCTCCCGGGACTAGCGGGTCCTTCTCCTACGAGCAGTACTTC.

The chain carries TRBV18 and TRBJ1-4, with D uncertain. The CDR3 has 13 residues. Per the germline V gene, CDR1 is KGHSH and CDR2 is LQKENI. V was pared by 5 bases and J by 4 bases, with 8 bases between. The CDR3 coding sequence is TGTGCCAGCTCATCTCAATATAATGAAAAACTGTTTTTT. Translated, it gives CASSSQYNEKLFF. Full variable domain (rest looked up from reference TRBV18 and TRBJ1-4): NAGVMQNPRHLVRRRGQEARLRCSPMKGHSHVYWYRQLPEEGLKFMVYLQKENIIDESGMPKERFSAEFPKEGPSILRIQQVVRGDSAAYFCASSSQYNEKLFFGSGTQLSVL.

CDR3 region: CASSDSAAIPGELFF. Written as DNA, the CDR3 is TGTGCCAGCAGTGACTCAGCAGCAATCCCCGGGGAGCTGTTTTTT. The J gene is TRBJ2-2, the V gene TRBV6-4; D not resolved. The CDR3 is 15 residues long. Germline lookup yields CDR1 MRHNA and CDR2 SNTAGT. With 0 bases removed from V and 6 bases from J, the gap between germline ends came to 11 bases.